These 8 T cell receptor beta chains share one sample of origin, sequenced in a study of post-analysis software for immune sequencing data. Broader study findings: A handful of TRBV segments were significantly more frequent in patients than in controls. TRBV5-6, TRBV5-1 and TRBV20-1 were among these segments.

These receptors' targets are unknown. Unique-molecular-identifier-tagged TCR beta cDNA libraries were used. TCRdb reprocessed the PCR reads via MiXCR and lists one record per CDR3 protein. This sample yields fewer than 900,000 distinct CDR3 sequences, of which approximately 44% are seen a single time; roughly 4.4% belongs to the top ten. The material sequenced was blood. Every receptor here comes from a girl between 5 and 17 years old with multiple sclerosis.

This clonotype was observed a few times. CDR3 bases: TGCAGTGCGCCGAAGGCGGGAGGGGGAGATACGCAGTATTTT. Amino acid sequence: CSAPKAGGGDTQYF. The chain joins TRBV20-1 to TRBJ2-3; 9 positions match TRBD2. V was clipped by 6 bases and J by 5 bases; unmatched bases: 9. Germline V lookup: CDR1 DFQATT, CDR2 SNEGSKA (reference sequence). CDR3 length: 14 amino acids.

The CDR3 nucleotides are TGTGCCAGCAGCCAACGCGGGAGAGGGTACGAGCAGTACTTC. It translates to CASSQRGRGYEQYF. This chain joins TRBV3-1 and TRBJ2-7, with TRBD2 matching 7 bases. CDR1 and CDR2 (germline): LGHDT, YNNKEL (reference sequence). Losses at the gene ends were 2 bases for V and 4 bases for J; bases not matched to a gene: 5. This CDR3 has 14 residues.

This clonotype came up a few times. This clone may be a read error of a much larger clone one base away. The chain has TRBV20-1 and TRBJ2-5, with 9 bases matching TRBD2. J lost 5 bases, V lost 3 bases, and 4 bases had no gene match. The germline gives CDR1 DFQATT, CDR2 SNEGSKA (reference sequence). The CDR3 spans 13 residues. CDR3 sequence reads: CSARGLAQETQYF. CDR3 DNA sequence: TGCAGTGCTAGGGGACTAGCACAGGAGACCCAGTACTTC.

A few counts support this clonotype. This chain uses TRBV12-3 or TRBV12-4 with TRBJ2-1; tentative D call: TRBD1 (6 bases). The CDR3 extends over 18 amino acids. Between the trimmed V and J ends, which lost 4 bases and 0 bases, there was a span of 19 bases. CDR3 protein: CASSSSKWGLDSYNEQFF. In nucleotides, the CDR3 is TGTGCCAGCAGTTCCTCCAAGTGGGGGCTGGACTCCTACAATGAGCAGTTCTTC.

The chain joins TRBV7-8 to TRBJ2-2; tentative D call: TRBD2 (5 bases). Germline V lookup: CDR1 SGHVS, CDR2 FQNEAQ. CDR3 length: 14 amino acids. V lost 5 bases and J lost 4, with 11 bases in between. The CDR3: CASSTRGTTGELFF. Here the CDR3 DNA reads TGTGCCAGCAGCACACGGGGTACCACCGGGGAGCTGTTTTTT.

This chain joins TRBV4-1 and TRBJ1-2, with no clear D. The germline V and J ends were trimmed by 0 bases and 2 bases, with 7 bases remaining between them. Germline V gene lookup returns CDR1 MGHRA and CDR2 YSYEKL. This CDR3 is 14 amino acids long. This chain's CDR3 is CASSQDAGNYGYTF. DNA of the CDR3: TGCGCCAGCAGCCAAGATGCGGGGAACTATGGCTACACCTTC.

This chain connects TRBV10-3 to TRBJ2-1; 13 bases map to TRBD2. Germline lookup yields CDR1 ENHRY and CDR2 SYGVKD. The junction had 14 bases not matched to a gene; V was cut back by 4 bases and J by 5 bases. The length of the CDR3 is 19 residues. CDR3 in amino acids: CAISGPGTSGKSADNEQFF. The CDR3 bases are TGTGCCATCAGTGGCCCCGGGACTAGCGGGAAAAGTGCGGACAATGAGCAGTTCTTC.

This clonotype was observed a handful of times. The V call is TRBV12-3 or TRBV12-4, the J call TRBJ1-1; D is undetermined. CDR3 length: 14 residues. With 0 bases removed from V and 1 base from J, the gap between germline ends came to 6 bases. The CDR3 is CASSLAGSNTEAFF. Written as DNA, the CDR3 is TGTGCCAGCAGTTTAGCGGGCTCGAACACTGAAGCTTTCTTT.